The next 31 T cell receptor beta chains were all read from a single sample in a study of OX40 agonist ivuxolimab in advanced cancers. Profiled with immunoSEQ multiplex PCR; TCRdb holds only in-frame clones, not every one. The sample has 100,000 or so clones; just over 85% are singletons. This specimen consisted of CD4+ or CD8+ T cells sorted from blood, obtained in a trial of the OX40 agonist ivuxolimab. These receptors originate from an adult with an advanced solid tumor such as melanoma, head and neck, liver or kidney cancer.

The V gene is TRBV5-1, the J gene TRBJ2-7; maybe TRBD2 (6 bases). Germline loops: CDR1 SGHRS, CDR2 YFSETQ. V was pared by 3 bases and J by 0 bases, with 10 bases between. The CDR3 loop spans 14 amino acids. The CDR3 spells CASSSHGSSYEQYF. CDR3 coding DNA: TGCGCCAGCAGCTCCCACGGGAGCTCCTACGAGCAGTACTTC.

The chain employs TRBV5-1 and TRBJ2-2; tentatively, D is TRBD2 (6 bases). V was cut by 5 bases and J by 0 bases, with 11 bases left in between. Germline values: CDR1 SGHRS, CDR2 YFSETQ. The CDR3 loop spans 15 amino acids. This CDR3 is CASRLIAANTGELFF. In nucleotides, the CDR3 is TGCGCCAGCAGATTGATAGCGGCGAACACCGGGGAGCTGTTTTTT.

This clone was found once. This chain joins TRBV7-6 and TRBJ2-2; unclear D gene. This CDR3 has 15 residues. The V gene's germline CDR1 is SGHVS and CDR2 FNYEAQ. The V gene lost 4 bases and the J gene lost 2 bases, with 11 bases spanning the gap. DNA for the CDR3: TGTGCCAGCAGCTCCGCCGGTCTAAACACCGGGGAGCTGTTTTTT. Its protein product is CASSSAGLNTGELFF.

This sequence joins TRBV29-1 and TRBJ2-7; perhaps TRBD2 as D (6 bases). The length of the CDR3 is 12 residues. Deletions cut 0 bases from V and 6 bases from J, with 9 bases between. In germline, CDR1 is SQVTM, CDR2 ANQGSEA. The CDR3 reads CSVEEFGSEQYF. CDR3 bases: TGCAGCGTTGAAGAATTCGGGAGCGAGCAGTACTTC.

The V and J genes are TRBV29-1 and TRBJ2-3; 10 bases agree with TRBD2. From germline, CDR1 is SQVTM and CDR2 ANQGSEA. The CDR3 contains 17 residues. V shed 1 base, J shed 1 base, and the junction held 8 bases outside the gene matches. This CDR3 is CSVEGGGLAGGTDTQYF. The CDR3 coding sequence is TGCAGCGTTGAAGGTGGAGGGCTAGCGGGGGGCACAGATACGCAGTATTTT.

In DNA form, the CDR3 reads TGTGCCAGCAGCCAACCAAACGACAGGGGTCGTGGCTACACCTTC. This translates into CASSQPNDRGRGYTF. V gene TRBV4-2 combines with J gene TRBJ1-2, with 8 bases lining up with TRBD1. Losses at the gene ends were 2 bases for V and 7 bases for J; bases not matched to a gene: 9. The length of the CDR3 is 15 residues. Germline V gene data show CDR1 as LGHNA and CDR2 as YNFKEQ.

The V call is TRBV28, the J call TRBJ2-1; D unresolved. The CDR3 spans 17 residues. V was cut by 3 bases and J by 0 bases, with 15 bases left in between. CDR1 is MDHEN and CDR2 is SYDVKM in the germline V gene. The CDR3 region is CASSFRSTSTSYNEQFF. The CDR3 coding sequence is TGTGCCAGCAGTTTTCGGTCAACTTCTACCTCCTACAATGAGCAGTTCTTC. The entire variable domain, with the rest obtained from reference TRBV28 and TRBJ2-1, is as follows: DVKVTQSSRYLVKRTGEKVFLECVQDMDHENMFWYRQDPGLGLRLIYFSYDVKMKEKGDIPEGYSVSREKKERFSLILESASTNQTSMYLCASSFRSTSTSYNEQFFGPGTRLTVL.

V usage is TRBV27 and J usage is TRBJ2-2, with D tentatively TRBD2 (7 bases). CDR1 and CDR2 (germline): MNHEY, SMNVEV (reference sequence). V was shortened by 2 bases and J by 2 bases, with 15 bases between the two germline ends. The CDR3 is 17 amino acids. CDR3 region: CASSLRLGGANTGELFF. Here the CDR3 DNA reads TGTGCCAGCAGTTTACGGTTGGGGGGGGCTAACACCGGGGAGCTGTTTTTT.

The chain couples TRBV10-1 to TRBJ2-5, with D possibly TRBD1 on 5 matching bases. The germline V gene has CDR1 WNHNN and CDR2 SYGVQD (reference sequence). The CDR3 sequence is 16 residues long. V was clipped by 0 bases and J by 1 base, with 12 bases between them. The CDR3: CASSESIAGSQETQYF. The DNA of the CDR3 is TGCGCCAGCAGTGAGTCGATTGCAGGGTCCCAAGAGACCCAGTACTTC.

The chain has TRBV4-1 and TRBJ1-1; 9 bases are shared with TRBD1. Germline loops: CDR1 MGHRA, CDR2 YSYEKL. This CDR3 region has 14 residues. V lost 3 bases to trimming and J lost 8 bases; unmatched junction nucleotides: 7. CDR3 sequence: CASSHRGQGTEAFF. The CDR3 DNA reads as TGCGCCAGCAGCCACCGCGGACAGGGGACCGAAGCTTTCTTT.

Of note for this clone: Other DNA sequences of this sample code for an identical CDR3. The V gene is TRBV15, the J gene TRBJ2-5; D tentatively fits TRBD1 or TRBD2 (5 bases each). There are 14 residues in the CDR3. Germline V gene sequence: CDR1 LNHNV, CDR2 YYDKDF (reference sequence). Trimming shortened V by 0 bases and J by 5 bases, and 10 bases separated the two germline ends. The chain's CDR3 is CATSRDRGGETQYF. In nucleotides, the CDR3 is TGTGCCACCAGCAGAGATCGGGGCGGGGAGACCCAGTACTTC. Together with reference TRBV15 and TRBJ2-5, the CDR3 gives the full variable domain: DAMVIQNPRYQVTQFGKPVTLSCSQTLNHNVMYWYQQKSSQAPKLLFHYYDKDFNNEADTPDNFQSRRPNTSFCFLDIRSPGLGDTAMYLCATSRDRGGETQYFGPGTRLLVL.

The rearrangement links TRBV18 to TRBJ2-5; no clear D gene. Trimming removed 0 bases at V and 3 bases at J, with 5 bases between. This CDR3 contains 13 residues. Germline V gene sequence: CDR1 KGHSH, CDR2 LQKENI. DNA for the CDR3: TGTGCCAGCTCACCACCGAGTAAAGAGACCCAGTACTTC. It yields the protein CASSPPSKETQYF. Complete variable domain (other parts from reference TRBV18 and TRBJ2-5): NAGVMQNPRHLVRRRGQEARLRCSPMKGHSHVYWYRQLPEEGLKFMVYLQKENIIDESGMPKERFSAEFPKEGPSILRIQQVVRGDSAAYFCASSPPSKETQYFGPGTRLLVL.

This chain uses TRBV19 with TRBJ1-5; 9 nucleotides line up with TRBD1. The CDR3 contains 13 residues. Unmatched junction bases numbered 3, after V lost 7 bases and J lost 5 bases. CDR1 is LNHDA and CDR2 is SQIVND in the germline V gene (reference sequence). The CDR3 coding sequence is TGTGCCAGTAATAACAGGGGGCATCAGCCCCAGCATTTT. Translation: CASNNRGHQPQHF.

This chain connects TRBV7-3 to TRBJ2-1; D gene unclear. V was pared by 0 bases and J by 0 bases, with 12 bases between. This CDR3 is 17 amino acids long. CDR1 SGHTA and CDR2 FQGTGA come from the germline V gene. The CDR3 DNA reads TGTGCCAGCAGCTTAACCCTAACGTTGAGCTCCTACAATGAGCAGTTCTTC. Protein sequence: CASSLTLTLSSYNEQFF.

The J gene is TRBJ2-5, the V gene TRBV15, with D possibly TRBD1 on 6 matching bases. This CDR3 has 14 amino acids. Germline-derived CDR1 and CDR2 are LNHNV and YYDKDF (reference sequence). V was trimmed by 0 bases and J by 5 bases, leaving 10 bases between them. CDR3 sequence: CATSRDRGSETQYF. CDR3 bases: TGTGCCACCAGCAGAGATAGGGGGTCGGAGACCCAGTACTTC.

The CDR3 sequence: CASSPGLAGGNPNEQFF. For the CDR3, the DNA is TGCGCCAGCAGCCCTGGTCTAGCGGGAGGGAACCCCAATGAGCAGTTCTTC. The chain employs TRBV5-1 and TRBJ2-1, with 12 bases aligning to TRBD2. This CDR3 spans 17 amino acids. Germline V gene sequence: CDR1 SGHRS, CDR2 YFSETQ. V lost 4 bases, J lost 6 bases, and 11 bases stayed unmatched.

The rearrangement uses TRBV5-1 and TRBJ2-3; D is perhaps TRBD1 (6 bases). Trimming took off 4 bases at V and 3 bases at J, with 15 bases between the two ends. This CDR3 spans 15 amino acids. Germline CDR1 is SGHRS and CDR2 is YFSETQ. Written as DNA, the CDR3 is TGCGCCAGCAGCACGGGACATCAGGGGACAGATACGCAGTATTTT. Amino acids: CASSTGHQGTDTQYF.

The CDR3 bases are TGTGCCAGCAGCAACTTAGCTAACTATGGCTACACCTTC. Encoded protein: CASSNLANYGYTF. The chain combines TRBV21-1 with TRBJ1-2. TRBV21-1 is an annotated pseudogene. The CDR3 has 13 amino acids.

The V and J genes are TRBV19 and TRBJ1-1; weak D call: TRBD1 (5 bases). V lost 6 bases and J lost 5, with 10 bases in between. CDR3 size: 12 residues. CDR1 and CDR2 (germline): LNHDA, SQIVND (reference sequence). The CDR3 region is CASRGRVTEAFF. Written as DNA, the CDR3 is TGTGCCAGTAGGGGCAGGGTAACTGAAGCTTTCTTT.

The sample holds a few counts of this clone. The J gene is TRBJ2-1, the V gene TRBV6-1, with D perhaps TRBD1 or TRBD2 (5 bases each). Germline V lookup: CDR1 MNHNS, CDR2 SASEGT. The ends were cut back, 4 bases at V and 10 bases at J, with 14 bases in the middle. The CDR3 is 13 amino acids. The CDR3 reads CASSVVRDGEQFF. Here the CDR3 DNA reads TGTGCCAGCAGTGTAGTTCGGGACGGCGAGCAGTTCTTC.

The gene calls are TRBV18 and TRBJ2-7; 7 bases map to TRBD2. This CDR3 region has 13 residues. Germline values: CDR1 KGHSH, CDR2 LQKENI. J lost 7 bases, V lost 2 bases, and 5 bases had no gene match. The CDR3 DNA reads TGTGCCAGCTCACCAAACCGGGAGGTAGAGCAGTACTTC. Translated: CASSPNREVEQYF.

V usage is TRBV6-5 and J usage is TRBJ2-7, with 8 bases fitting TRBD1. This CDR3 contains 13 residues. The germline gives CDR1 MNHEY, CDR2 SVGAGI. J gave up 1 base and V 6 bases, and 2 bases lay outside the gene matches. CDR3 DNA sequence: TGTGCCAGCAGCGGACAGGGATCCTACGAGCAGTACTTC. Translated, it gives CASSGQGSYEQYF.

The chain has TRBV6-6 and TRBJ1-5; D is unresolved. The V and J ends lost 2 bases and 0 bases respectively, with 5 bases between them. The CDR3 runs to 14 residues. Germline V gene lookup returns CDR1 MNHNY and CDR2 SVGAGI (reference sequence). The CDR3 sequence is CASSYKGSNQPQHF. The CDR3 nucleotides are TGTGCCAGCAGTTACAAGGGTAGCAATCAGCCCCAGCATTTT.

The chain carries TRBV6-5 and TRBJ2-4, with D maybe TRBD2 (5 bases). Germline V gene sequence: CDR1 MNHEY, CDR2 SVGAGI. The CDR3 sequence is 15 residues long. The V gene lost 6 bases and the J gene lost 0 bases, with 12 bases spanning the gap. CDR3 in DNA: TGTGCCAGCAGGAGGACTGATCTAGCCAAAAACATTCAGTACTTC. Its protein product is CASRRTDLAKNIQYF.

The V call is TRBV9, the J call TRBJ2-1, with 7 bases identical to TRBD2. With 5 bases clipped from V and 12 bases from J, the junction kept 11 bases outside the gene matches. This CDR3 region has 13 residues. The germline CDR1 and CDR2 sequences are SGDLS and YYNGEE. The DNA of the CDR3 is TGTGCCAGCAGATATCCCCGGGAGGCCTCGCAGTTCTTC. As protein: CASRYPREASQFF.

In this sample, this clone turned up once. This chain connects TRBV7-2 to TRBJ2-2, with 7 positions matching TRBD2. The CDR3 is 13 residues long. Germline V lookup: CDR1 SGHTA, CDR2 FQGNSA. With 5 bases clipped from V and 6 bases from J, the junction kept 3 bases outside the gene matches. CDR3 DNA: TGTGCCAGCAGCCTGCGGGAGTCCGGGGAGCTGTTTTTT. This encodes CASSLRESGELFF.

Only one count was recorded for this clone. The V call is TRBV20-1, the J call TRBJ2-5; D remains unclear. The V end was cut by 0 bases, the J end by 5 bases, with 4 bases between. The CDR3 extends over 11 amino acids. Looked up from germline, CDR1 is DFQATT and CDR2 is SNEGSKA (reference sequence). CDR3 loop: CSARERETQYF. CDR3 coding DNA: TGCAGTGCTAGAGAGCGGGAGACCCAGTACTTC.

The chain couples TRBV19 to TRBJ2-5; no clear D. The CDR3 runs to 13 residues. Germline CDR1 and CDR2: LNHDA and SQIVND (reference sequence). V was trimmed by 3 bases and J by 5 bases, leaving 10 bases between them. Here the CDR3 reads CASSMWAAETQYF. The CDR3, as DNA: TGTGCCAGTAGTATGTGGGCCGCCGAGACCCAGTACTTC.

This clone appeared a few times. The gene calls are TRBV29-1 and TRBJ2-7, with a possible D match to TRBD2 (7 bases). This CDR3 region has 14 residues. Trimming pared 4 bases from V and 0 bases from J, leaving 13 bases between. CDR1 and CDR2 from the germline V gene are SQVTM and ANQGSEA. The CDR3 DNA is TGCAGCGTTGTACGCGGGGGCGTCTCCTACGAGCAGTACTTC. Its translation is CSVVRGGVSYEQYF.

V usage is TRBV19 and J usage is TRBJ2-7, with TRBD2 matching over 8 bases. V shed 2 bases, J shed 0 bases, and the junction held 6 bases outside the gene matches. In germline, CDR1 is LNHDA, CDR2 SQIVND (reference sequence). CDR3 length: 16 amino acids. The CDR3 coding sequence is TGTGCCAGTAGTATAAGGAGCGGGAGTTTCTCCTACGAGCAGTACTTC. It yields the protein CASSIRSGSFSYEQYF.

This clone was recorded only once. The J gene is TRBJ2-7, the V gene TRBV30, with 10 bases fitting TRBD2. The CDR3 is 15 amino acids. The J segment lost 6 bases and the V segment lost 6 bases, leaving 14 bases of the junction unmatched. Germline V gene sequence: CDR1 GTSNPN, CDR2 SVGIG (reference sequence). In DNA form, the CDR3 reads TGTGCCTGTTCTGCGTCCGGACTAGCGGCCCTCGAGCAGTACTTC. The encoded protein is CACSASGLAALEQYF.